Each of the 5 T cell receptor beta chains below was sequenced from the same sample in a study of blood T cell repertoires in COVID-19. The repertoire was sequenced with immunoSEQ multiplex PCR; TCRdb's copy has only in-frame clones and lacks some. The sample yields under 500,000 clones, roughly 89% seen once. The specimen sequenced was peripheral blood. These receptors all stem from a woman in her twenties or thirties with acute or convalescent COVID-19.

V usage is TRBV9 and J usage is TRBJ2-7; D possibly corresponds to TRBD2 (6 bases). CDR1 and CDR2 (germline): SGDLS, YYNGEE. V was shortened by 3 bases and J by 0 bases, with 10 bases between the two germline ends. The CDR3 length is 14 residues. CDR3 coding DNA: TGTGCCAGCAGCGAGGGAGGAAGCTCCTACGAGCAGTACTTC. Its translation: CASSEGGSSYEQYF.

This clone was found once. The chain is built from TRBV5-4 and TRBJ2-7, with D possibly matching TRBD1 (5 bases). Per the germline V gene, CDR1 is SGHNT and CDR2 is YYREEE (reference sequence). The CDR3 runs to 16 residues. With 4 bases removed from V and 3 bases from J, the gap between germline ends came to 20 bases. CDR3 loop: CASSTHERQRFYEQYF. The CDR3 DNA is TGTGCCAGCAGCACACACGAGCGACAGCGATTCTACGAGCAGTACTTC.

The V call is TRBV7-3, the J call TRBJ2-1; TRBD2 matches at 9 bases. Germline V lookup: CDR1 SGHTA, CDR2 FQGTGA. The V gene end was trimmed by 4 bases and the J gene end by 4 bases; junction bases not matched to a gene: 8. The CDR3 runs 16 residues. CDR3 amino acids: CASSSPKRGVYNEQFF. In nucleotides, the CDR3 is TGTGCCAGCAGCTCCCCCAAGCGGGGGGTGTACAATGAGCAGTTCTTC.

This chain uses TRBV11-3 with TRBJ2-2, with a possible D match to TRBD1 (5 bases). This CDR3 region has 14 residues. Per germline, CDR1 SGHNT and CDR2 YENEEA. V lost 1 base, J lost 7 bases, and 10 bases lay in between. CDR3 loop: CASSLAVGDGELFF. Here the CDR3 DNA reads TGTGCCAGCAGCTTAGCCGTAGGGGACGGGGAGCTGTTTTTT. The whole variable domain, filled in from reference TRBV11-3 and TRBJ2-2, reads EAGVVQSPRYKIIEKKQPVAFWCNPISGHNTLYWYLQNLGQGPELLIRYENEEAVDDSQLPKDRFSAERLKGVDSTLKIQPAELGDSAVYLCASSLAVGDGELFFGEGSRLTVL.

The V and J genes are TRBV28 and TRBJ2-3; 11 bases align to TRBD2. The CDR3 extends over 16 amino acids. Trimming at V came to 3 bases and at J to 2 bases, leaving 4 bases not matched to a gene. The germline gives CDR1 MDHEN, CDR2 SYDVKM. The CDR3 DNA follows: TGTGCCAGCAGTTTGAGTAGCGGGGGGGACACAGATACGCAGTATTTT. Translation: CASSLSSGGDTDTQYF.